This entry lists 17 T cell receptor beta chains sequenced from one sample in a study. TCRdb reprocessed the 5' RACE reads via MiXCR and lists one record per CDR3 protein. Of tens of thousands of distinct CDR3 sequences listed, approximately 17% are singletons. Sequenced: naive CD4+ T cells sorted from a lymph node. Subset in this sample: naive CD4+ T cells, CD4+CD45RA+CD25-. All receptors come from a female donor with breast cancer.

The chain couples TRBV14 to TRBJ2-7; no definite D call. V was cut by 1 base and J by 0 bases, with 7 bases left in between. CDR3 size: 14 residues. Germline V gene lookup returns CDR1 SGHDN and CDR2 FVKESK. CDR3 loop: CASSQVPLSYEQYF. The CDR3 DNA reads TGTGCCAGCAGCCAAGTCCCTCTCTCCTACGAGCAGTACTTC. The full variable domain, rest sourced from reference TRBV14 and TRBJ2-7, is EAGVTQFPSHSVIEKGQTVTLRCDPISGHDNLYWYRRVMGKEIKFLLHFVKESKQDESGMPNNRFLAERTGGTYSTLKVQPAELEDSGVYFCASSQVPLSYEQYFGPGTRLTVT.

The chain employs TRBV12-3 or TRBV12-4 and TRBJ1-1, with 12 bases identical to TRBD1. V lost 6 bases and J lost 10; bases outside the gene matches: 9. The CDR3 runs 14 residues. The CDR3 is CASSRGTGGSGAFF. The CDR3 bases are TGTGCCAGCAGCCGGGGGACAGGGGGCTCGGGAGCTTTCTTT.

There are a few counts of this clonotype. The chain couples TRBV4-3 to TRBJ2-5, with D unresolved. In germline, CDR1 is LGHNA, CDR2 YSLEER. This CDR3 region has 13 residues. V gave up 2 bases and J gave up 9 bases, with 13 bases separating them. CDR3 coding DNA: TGCGCCAGCAGCCAATCTATCGGGCGTGCCCAGTACTTC. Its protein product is CASSQSIGRAQYF.

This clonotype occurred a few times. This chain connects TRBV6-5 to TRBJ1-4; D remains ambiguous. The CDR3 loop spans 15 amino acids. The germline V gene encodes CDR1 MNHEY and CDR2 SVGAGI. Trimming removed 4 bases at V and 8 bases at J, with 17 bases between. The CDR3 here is CASSSLGVAFEKLFF. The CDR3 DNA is TGTGCCAGCAGTTCCCTAGGCGTAGCGTTCGAAAAACTGTTTTTT.

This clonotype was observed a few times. The CDR3 DNA sequence: TGTGCCAGCAGCTACAGGGGGGACGGCGAGCAGTACTTC. Amino acid sequence: CASSYRGDGEQYF. The chain uses TRBV12-3 or TRBV12-4 and TRBJ2-7, with 8 bases fitting TRBD1. The junction had 7 bases not matched to a gene; V was cut back by 6 bases and J by 6 bases. This CDR3 comprises 13 residues.

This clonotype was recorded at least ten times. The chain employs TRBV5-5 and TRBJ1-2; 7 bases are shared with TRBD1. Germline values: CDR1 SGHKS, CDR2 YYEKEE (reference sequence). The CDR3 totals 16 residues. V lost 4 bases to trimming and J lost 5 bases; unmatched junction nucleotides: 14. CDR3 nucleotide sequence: TGTGCCAGCAGCCCTGACCCCGGACAGGCCAGATATGGCTACACCTTC. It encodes CASSPDPGQARYGYTF.

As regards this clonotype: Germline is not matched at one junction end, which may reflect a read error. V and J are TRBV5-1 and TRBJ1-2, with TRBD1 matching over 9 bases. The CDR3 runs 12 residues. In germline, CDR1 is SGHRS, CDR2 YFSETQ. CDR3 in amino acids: CASLGTGYDYTF. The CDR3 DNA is TGCGCCAGCCTTGGGACAGGGTATGACTACACCTTC.

DNA for the CDR3: TGTGCCAGCAGTAGTTGGGGGCAAGAGACCCAGTACTTC. The encoded protein is CASSSWGQETQYF. J is TRBJ2-5 and V is TRBV3-1, with D possibly called TRBD1 or TRBD2 (5 bases each). Trimming pared 6 bases from V and 2 bases from J, leaving 10 bases between. Germline V gene lookup returns CDR1 LGHDT and CDR2 YNNKEL (reference sequence). This CDR3 is 13 amino acids long.

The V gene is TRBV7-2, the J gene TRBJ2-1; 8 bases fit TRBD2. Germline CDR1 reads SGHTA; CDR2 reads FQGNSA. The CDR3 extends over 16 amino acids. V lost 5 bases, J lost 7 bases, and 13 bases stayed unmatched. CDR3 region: CASSTRTSSSWNEQFF. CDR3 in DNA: TGTGCCAGCAGCACGCGGACTAGCTCATCTTGGAATGAGCAGTTCTTC.

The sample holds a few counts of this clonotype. The CDR3 protein is CASSPLAGDEQFF. In DNA, the CDR3 is TGTGCCAGCAGCCCCCTGGCAGGGGATGAGCAGTTCTTC. The rearrangement uses TRBV7-9 and TRBJ2-1; weak D call: TRBD1 (6 bases). With 5 bases removed from V and 8 bases from J, the gap between germline ends came to 13 bases. CDR1 SEHNR and CDR2 FQNEAQ come from the germline V gene (reference sequence). The CDR3 is 13 amino acids.

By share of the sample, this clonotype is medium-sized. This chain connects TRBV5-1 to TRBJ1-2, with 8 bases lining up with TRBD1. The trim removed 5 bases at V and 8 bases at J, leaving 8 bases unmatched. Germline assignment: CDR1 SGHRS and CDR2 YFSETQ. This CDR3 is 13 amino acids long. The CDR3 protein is CASRDREGAGYTF. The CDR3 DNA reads TGCGCCAGCAGGGACAGGGAGGGTGCAGGCTACACCTTC.

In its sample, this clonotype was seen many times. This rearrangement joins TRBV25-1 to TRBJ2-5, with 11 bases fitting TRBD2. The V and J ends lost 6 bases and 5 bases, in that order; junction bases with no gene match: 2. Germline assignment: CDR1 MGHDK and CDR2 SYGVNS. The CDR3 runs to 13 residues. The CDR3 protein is CASRLAGAETQYF. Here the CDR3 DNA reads TGTGCCAGCAGACTAGCGGGAGCGGAGACCCAGTACTTC.

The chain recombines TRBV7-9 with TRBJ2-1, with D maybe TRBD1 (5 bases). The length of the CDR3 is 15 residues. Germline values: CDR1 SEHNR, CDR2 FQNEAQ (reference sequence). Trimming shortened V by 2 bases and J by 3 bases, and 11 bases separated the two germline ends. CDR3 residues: CASSLIKGFYNEQFF. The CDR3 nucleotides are TGTGCCAGCAGCTTAATAAAGGGGTTCTACAATGAGCAGTTCTTC.

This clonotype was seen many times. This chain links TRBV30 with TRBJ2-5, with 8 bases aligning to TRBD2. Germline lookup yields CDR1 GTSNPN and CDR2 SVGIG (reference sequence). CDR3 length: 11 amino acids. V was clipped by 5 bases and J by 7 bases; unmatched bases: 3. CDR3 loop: CAWSGGGTQYF. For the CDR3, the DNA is TGTGCCTGGTCCGGGGGGGGGACCCAGTACTTC.

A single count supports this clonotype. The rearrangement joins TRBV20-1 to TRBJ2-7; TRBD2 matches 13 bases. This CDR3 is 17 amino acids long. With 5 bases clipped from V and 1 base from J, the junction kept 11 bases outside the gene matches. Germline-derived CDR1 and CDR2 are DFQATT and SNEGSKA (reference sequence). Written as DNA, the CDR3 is TGCAGTGCTGGTGGGACTAGCGGGGACCTAGGGTCCTACGAGCAGTACTTC. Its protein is CSAGGTSGDLGSYEQYF.

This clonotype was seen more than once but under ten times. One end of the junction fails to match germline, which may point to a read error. Written as DNA, the CDR3 is TGTTCCAGCAGCCAAGCTCTCGGTCTGCTCGAAGCTTTCTTT. It codes for CSSSQALGLLEAFF. The chain carries TRBV3-1 and TRBJ1-1; D is unclear. The CDR3 contains 14 residues. In germline, CDR1 is LGHDT, CDR2 YNNKEL (reference sequence). The full variable domain, completed using reference TRBV3-1 and TRBJ1-1, is DTAVSQTPKYLVTQMGNDKSIKCEQNLGHDTMYWYKQDSKKFLKIMFSYNNKELIINETVPNRFSPKSPDKAHLNLHINSLELGDSAVYFCSSSQALGLLEAFFGQGTRLTVV.

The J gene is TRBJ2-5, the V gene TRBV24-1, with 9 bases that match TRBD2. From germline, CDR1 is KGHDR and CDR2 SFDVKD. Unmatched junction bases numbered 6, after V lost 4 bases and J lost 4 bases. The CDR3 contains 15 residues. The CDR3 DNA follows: TGTGCCACCAGTGACTCGGGACTAGCAGGAGAGACCCAGTACTTC. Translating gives CATSDSGLAGETQYF.